A single sample is the source of the 12 T cell receptor beta chains below, sequenced in a study of blood T cell repertoires in COVID-19. Using immunoSEQ multiplex PCR, the repertoire was profiled, and TCRdb retains in-frame clones only, with some absent. The sample carries 48,000 or so clones, 85% to 90% recorded once. Sequences were obtained from peripheral blood. Receptors were obtained from an older woman with acute or convalescent COVID-19.

This chain uses TRBV6-5 with TRBJ1-1, with D unclear. Germline loops: CDR1 MNHEY, CDR2 SVGAGI. Between the trimmed V and J ends, which lost 9 bases and 3 bases, there was a span of 11 bases. This CDR3 comprises 12 residues. CDR3 sequence (DNA): TGTGCCAGATTCATCAATGACACTGAAGCTTTCTTT. It is translated as CARFINDTEAFF.

V usage is TRBV9 and J usage is TRBJ1-6; D may be TRBD1 (5 bases). The CDR3 has 14 amino acids. Between the trimmed V and J ends, which lost 0 bases and 5 bases, there was a span of 6 bases. Germline V lookup: CDR1 SGDLS, CDR2 YYNGEE. CDR3 residues: CASSVGQNNSPLHF. The CDR3 DNA follows: TGTGCCAGCAGCGTAGGACAGAATAATTCACCCCTCCACTTT.

V usage is TRBV18 and J usage is TRBJ2-7; perhaps TRBD2 as D (6 bases). Germline values: CDR1 KGHSH, CDR2 LQKENI. This CDR3 spans 13 amino acids. The ends were cut back, 4 bases at V and 5 bases at J, with 12 bases in the middle. The CDR3 sequence: CASSRSGENEQYF. For the CDR3, the DNA is TGTGCCAGCTCACGGTCGGGAGAGAACGAGCAGTACTTC.

V and J are TRBV7-9 and TRBJ2-7; perhaps TRBD1 as D (6 bases). The CDR3 length is 15 residues. The V and J ends lost 4 bases and 3 bases respectively, with 16 bases between them. Per germline, CDR1 SEHNR and CDR2 FQNEAQ (reference sequence). This CDR3 is CASSSLTGLHYEQYF. CDR3 DNA: TGTGCCAGCAGCTCCCTTACAGGGTTACACTACGAGCAGTACTTC.

Only a few counts were recorded for this clone. The V and J genes are TRBV25-1 and TRBJ2-7; D unclear. Germline values: CDR1 MGHDK, CDR2 SYGVNS. V gave up 3 bases and J gave up 3 bases, with 3 bases separating them. This CDR3 has 11 amino acids. CDR3 protein: CASSDIYEQYF. As DNA, the CDR3 is TGTGCCAGCAGTGACATCTACGAGCAGTACTTC.

This rearrangement joins TRBV7-3 to TRBJ1-1; D is undetermined. This CDR3 spans 14 amino acids. V shed 5 bases and J shed 3 bases, with 13 bases lying between them. The germline gives CDR1 SGHTA, CDR2 FQGTGA. CDR3 coding DNA: TGTGCCAGCAGCCGTAATCGGGGAGACACTGAAGCTTTCTTT. It yields the protein CASSRNRGDTEAFF.

This chain links TRBV4-3 with TRBJ2-5; 14 nucleotides line up with TRBD2. Germline V gene lookup returns CDR1 LGHNA and CDR2 YSLEER. The CDR3 totals 17 residues. The junction had 9 bases not matched to a gene; V was cut back by 4 bases and J by 5 bases. The CDR3 reads CASSPGLAGGSWETQYF. CDR3 nucleotides: TGCGCCAGCAGCCCCGGACTAGCGGGAGGTTCATGGGAGACCCAGTACTTC.

The chain joins TRBV27 to TRBJ1-1; D possibly corresponds to TRBD1 (5 bases). CDR3 length: 15 residues. V was cut by 3 bases and J by 6 bases, with 17 bases left in between. From germline, CDR1 is MNHEY and CDR2 SMNVEV (reference sequence). The chain's CDR3 is CASSFLTNWGAEAFF. In DNA, the CDR3 is TGTGCCAGCAGTTTTCTTACCAACTGGGGGGCTGAAGCTTTCTTT.

V and J are TRBV3-1 (or the pseudogene TRBV3-2) and TRBJ1-2, with 7 nucleotides matching TRBD1. The CDR3 is 15 residues long. Germline lookup yields CDR1 LGHDT and CDR2 YNNKEL (reference sequence). J lost 4 bases, V lost 4 bases, and 9 bases had no gene match. The DNA of the CDR3 is TGTGCCAGCAGCCTCGGACAGGAAACCTTCTATGGCTACACCTTC. Its protein product is CASSLGQETFYGYTF.

This CDR3 is CASSDSGRQPQHF. CDR3 nucleotides: TGTGCCAGCAGTGATTCTGGGAGGCAGCCCCAGCATTTT. The rearrangement links TRBV6-1 to TRBJ1-5; D is uncertain. V lost 3 bases, J lost 7 bases, and 10 bases lay in between. The germline gives CDR1 MNHNS, CDR2 SASEGT. The CDR3 has 13 residues.

CDR3 loop: CASSQQTGDEQFF. The CDR3 DNA follows: TGCGCCAGCAGCCAGCAGACTGGAGATGAGCAGTTCTTC. This sequence joins TRBV4-3 and TRBJ2-1; D gene ambiguous. V lost 3 bases and J 8 bases, leaving 11 bases between the germline ends. The germline CDR1 and CDR2 sequences are LGHNA and YSLEER. The CDR3 is made up of 13 amino acids.

The chain has TRBV9 and TRBJ2-7, with D possibly matching TRBD1 (5 bases). The CDR3 is made up of 13 amino acids. V was clipped by 4 bases and J by 7 bases, with 15 bases between them. Germline values: CDR1 SGDLS, CDR2 YYNGEE. The CDR3 sequence is CASSLPARGEQYF. CDR3 sequence (DNA): TGTGCCAGCAGCCTCCCCGCAAGGGGAGAGCAGTACTTC.